One sample yielded the 17 T cell receptor beta chains listed below, sequenced in a study of post-analysis software for immune sequencing data. Study-wide results and caveats: Roughly 5 TRBV segments, TRBV5-6, TRBV5-1 and TRBV20-1 among them, were found more frequent in patients than controls.

Presence of unique molecular identifiers characterized the TCR beta cDNA libraries. Each CDR3 protein is one row after TCRdb ran MiXCR on the PCR reads. The sample consists of hundreds of thousands of distinct CDR3 sequences, 30% to 40% of them appearing once. Their antigens remain unidentified. The sample comprised blood. These receptor sequences come from a girl aged 2-9 years with multiple sclerosis.

The chain uses TRBV20-1 and TRBJ1-5; D unresolved. Germline V lookup: CDR1 DFQATT, CDR2 SNEGSKA (reference sequence). The ends were cut back, 3 bases at V and 3 bases at J, with 12 bases in the middle. The length of the CDR3 is 14 residues. The CDR3 DNA reads as TGCAGTGCTAGCCTAGGCATGGACAATCAGCCCCAGCATTTT. Protein: CSASLGMDNQPQHF.

V gene TRBV5-1 combines with J gene TRBJ2-7; D may be TRBD1 (5 bases). Trimming stripped 5 bases from V and 5 bases from J, with 14 bases between. The CDR3 spans 13 residues. The germline CDR1 and CDR2 sequences are SGHRS and YFSETQ. CDR3 sequence (DNA): TGCGCCAGCAGACCCCACCAGGGCGACGAGCAGTACTTC. Residues: CASRPHQGDEQYF.

This clonotype was found a few times. This chain links TRBV5-1 with TRBJ2-1, with D perhaps matching TRBD2 (5 bases). Trimming removed 0 bases from V and 7 bases from J, with 11 bases in between. The CDR3 length is 14 residues. Germline CDR1 reads SGHRS; CDR2 reads YFSETQ. CDR3 coding DNA: TGCGCCAGCAGCTTGGGGGTTGGGAGAAATGAGCAGTTCTTC. It encodes CASSLGVGRNEQFF.

This clonotype was counted a few times. The CDR3 sequence: CASSLGTGGTDEQYF. The CDR3 DNA sequence: TGCGCCAGCAGCTTGGGGACAGGGGGCACGGACGAGCAGTACTTC. The J gene is TRBJ2-7, the V gene TRBV5-1, with TRBD1 identical over 11 bases. CDR3 size: 15 residues. V gave up 0 bases and J gave up 5 bases; unmatched junction bases: 4. The germline V gene has CDR1 SGHRS and CDR2 YFSETQ.

V and J are TRBV29-1 and TRBJ1-2, with TRBD1 matching 9 bases. The length of the CDR3 is 14 residues. Looked up from germline, CDR1 is SQVTM and CDR2 is ANQGSEA. Germline trimming cut 7 bases from V and 5 bases from J; bases unmatched to any gene: 11. The DNA for the CDR3 is TGCAGCGCCAAATCGGGACAGGGATGTTATGGCTACACCTTC. Residues: CSAKSGQGCYGYTF.

V and J are TRBV19 and TRBJ2-5, with a possible D match to TRBD1 (6 bases). V was cut by 3 bases and J by 4 bases, with 12 bases left in between. The germline gives CDR1 LNHDA, CDR2 SQIVND (reference sequence). The CDR3 is 14 residues long. CDR3 nucleotides: TGTGCCAGTAGTATTCTGGGGGCCTCAGAGACCCAGTACTTC. Protein: CASSILGASETQYF. The full variable domain, its missing parts supplied by reference TRBV19 and TRBJ2-5, is DGGITQSPKYLFRKEGQNVTLSCEQNLNHDAMYWYRQDPGQGLRLIYYSQIVNDFQKGDIAEGYSVSREKKESFPLTVTSAQKNPTAFYLCASSILGASETQYFGPGTRLLVL.

This clonotype came up many times. This chain connects TRBV6-1 to TRBJ2-3; 9 bases match TRBD2. Germline V gives CDR1 MNHNS, CDR2 SASEGT. Germline trimming cut 4 bases from V and 3 bases from J; bases unmatched to any gene: 2. This CDR3 is built from 14 residues. In DNA, the CDR3 is TGTGCCAGCAGTGGGCTAGCGGGGACAGATACGCAGTATTTT. It yields the protein CASSGLAGTDTQYF.

The chain combines TRBV5-1 with TRBJ2-3, with D perhaps TRBD2 (5 bases). V lost 0 bases, J lost 5 bases, and 10 bases lay in between. The germline V gene has CDR1 SGHRS and CDR2 YFSETQ. The CDR3 length is 14 residues. The CDR3 protein is CASSLAEGGDTQYF. The DNA for the CDR3 is TGCGCCAGCAGCTTGGCCGAGGGTGGAGATACGCAGTATTTT. The whole variable domain, filled in from reference TRBV5-1 and TRBJ2-3, reads KAGVTQTPRYLIKTRGQQVTLSCSPISGHRSVSWYQQTPGQGLQFLFEYFSETQRNKGNFPGRFSGRQFSNSRSEMNVSTLELGDSALYLCASSLAEGGDTQYFGPGTRLTVL.

The chain recombines TRBV4-2 with TRBJ1-2, with D uncertain. Germline V gives CDR1 LGHNA, CDR2 YNFKEQ. The V end lost 4 bases, the J end lost 4 bases, and 13 bases lay between the germline ends. The CDR3 loop spans 14 amino acids. The DNA for the CDR3 is TGTGCCAGCAGCCCCCCGGACGGGAGCTATGGCTACACCTTC. It codes for CASSPPDGSYGYTF.

This clonotype was counted only a few times. The chain recombines TRBV5-1 with TRBJ2-6, with D tentatively TRBD1 (6 bases). V shed 4 bases and J shed 2 bases, with 13 bases lying between them. There are 16 residues in the CDR3. Germline CDR1 SGHRS, CDR2 YFSETQ. The CDR3 region has the DNA TGCGCCAGCAGCACCGACACAGGGACTGGGGCCAACGTCCTGACTTTC. As protein: CASSTDTGTGANVLTF.

This clonotype came up once. V usage is TRBV12-3 or TRBV12-4 and J usage is TRBJ1-5; tentatively, D is TRBD1 (6 bases). V shed 6 bases and J shed 7 bases, with 16 bases lying between them. The CDR3 sequence is 14 residues long. The CDR3 DNA sequence: TGTGCCAGCAGGAGGACAGAGAATGGGCAGCCCCAGCATTTT. Its protein is CASRRTENGQPQHF.

This sequence joins TRBV20-1 and TRBJ2-7, with 8 bases that match TRBD1. The J call may be mistaken, given a closer DNA end match to TRBJ2-5. This CDR3 has 13 amino acids. Germline V gives CDR1 DFQATT, CDR2 SNEGSKA (reference sequence). Written as DNA, the CDR3 is TGCAGTGCTACAGGGGGCACGTGGGAGACCCAGTACTTC. Translation: CSATGGTWETQYF.

This clonotype was observed a single time. This chain uses TRBV28 with TRBJ2-1, with TRBD2 identical over 8 bases. Germline CDR1 and CDR2: MDHEN and SYDVKM. The trim removed 6 bases at V and 7 bases at J, leaving 8 bases unmatched. The CDR3 is 14 amino acids. The CDR3 region has the DNA TGTGCCAGCAGCGCGGGAGGTCCCCAAAATGAGCAGTTCTTC. It specifies CASSAGGPQNEQFF.

This clonotype was found a few times. The chain couples TRBV2 to TRBJ1-1; D uncertain. Per germline, CDR1 SNHLY and CDR2 FYNNEI. Deletions cut 2 bases from V and 6 bases from J, with 16 bases between. This CDR3 spans 15 amino acids. The CDR3 DNA is TGTGCCAGCAGTGAATTTGGTCAGTCCCGCGCTGAAGCTTTCTTT. Residues: CASSEFGQSRAEAFF.

V is TRBV5-1 and J is TRBJ2-5, with a weak D call TRBD1 (5 bases). This CDR3 spans 16 amino acids. Germline-derived CDR1 and CDR2 are SGHRS and YFSETQ. V was shortened by 0 bases and J by 2 bases, with 14 bases between the two germline ends. The CDR3 DNA follows: TGCGCCAGCAGCTTGGCGGGCAGGGAAGGGCAAGAGACCCAGTACTTC. Encoded protein: CASSLAGREGQETQYF.

In this sample, this clonotype turned up a few times. The genes are TRBV6-5 and TRBJ2-3; 7 bases are shared with TRBD2. The CDR3 is 15 amino acids. Trimming took 6 bases from V and 5 from J; bases not matched to a gene: 11. CDR1 is MNHEY and CDR2 is SVGAGI in the germline V gene. CDR3 sequence reads: CASRSGALPVDTQYF. CDR3 coding DNA: TGTGCCAGCAGGAGCGGGGCTCTGCCCGTAGATACGCAGTATTTT.

The chain uses TRBV12-3 or TRBV12-4 and TRBJ1-1; TRBD1 might be the D (5 bases). V was pared by 3 bases and J by 9 bases, with 11 bases between. The CDR3 length is 12 residues. The CDR3 bases are TGTGCCAGCAGTTTGTGGGGCGCCAAAGCTTTCTTT. Its protein product is CASSLWGAKAFF.